Sequencing of this T cell receptor (beta chain) was carried out in a study of response to subunit inactivated influenza vaccine. V lost 5 bases, J lost 2 bases, and 4 bases stayed unmatched. The CDR3 consists of 15 residues. CDR1 and CDR2 from the germline V gene are SGHRS and YFSETQ. TCRdb itself ran the RT-PCR reads through MiXCR, one entry per CDR3 protein. Of about 540,000 distinct CDR3 sequences listed, roughly 23% are singletons. The same sample was also used in a study of T cells expressing NK-cell markers. This second study notes: TCR beta cDNA was generated via 5'RACE template switching incorporating UMIs. Sorted CD3+CD56+NKG2C+, CD3+CD56+NKG2C- and CD3+CD56-NKG2C+ T cells provided the TCR beta repertoires. Seven HCMV-seropositive donors and one seronegative donor made up the eight sequenced donors. NKG2C+ dominant clonotypes from 6 or 7 donors made up about 1.0-7.5% of CD8+ T cells. The leading position in the CD3+CD56-NKG2C+ fraction of several donors also went to these clonotypes.

The sample in question was CD4+ T cells sorted from PBMCs, obtained about 12 days after vaccination. The receptor comes from a man aged 45-65 years who received an inactivated influenza vaccine. J is TRBJ2-3 and V is TRBV5-1, with 11 bases lining up with TRBD2. In DNA form, the CDR3 reads TGCGCCAGCAGGCTGACTAGCGGGGTCACAGATACGCAGTATTTT. Amino acid sequence: CASRLTSGVTDTQYF. Variable domain in full (rest from reference TRBV5-1 and TRBJ2-3): KAGVTQTPRYLIKTRGQQVTLSCSPISGHRSVSWYQQTPGQGLQFLFEYFSETQRNKGNFPGRFSGRQFSNSRSEMNVSTLELGDSALYLCASRLTSGVTDTQYFGPGTRLTVL.